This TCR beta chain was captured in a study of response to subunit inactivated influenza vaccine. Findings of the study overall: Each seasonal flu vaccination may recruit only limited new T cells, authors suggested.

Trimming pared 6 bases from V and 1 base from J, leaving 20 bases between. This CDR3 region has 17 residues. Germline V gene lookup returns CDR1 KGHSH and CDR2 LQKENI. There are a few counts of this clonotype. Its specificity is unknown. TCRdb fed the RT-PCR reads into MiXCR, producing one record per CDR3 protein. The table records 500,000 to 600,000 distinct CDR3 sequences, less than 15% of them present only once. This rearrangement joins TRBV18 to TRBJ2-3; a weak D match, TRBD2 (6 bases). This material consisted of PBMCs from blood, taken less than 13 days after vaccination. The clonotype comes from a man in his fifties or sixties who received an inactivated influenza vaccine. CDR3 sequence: CASSQTRRARRTDTQYF. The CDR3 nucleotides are TGTGCCAGCTCCCAAACAAGGAGGGCGAGGCGCACAGATACGCAGTATTTT. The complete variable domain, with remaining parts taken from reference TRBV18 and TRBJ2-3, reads NAGVMQNPRHLVRRRGQEARLRCSPMKGHSHVYWYRQLPEEGLKFMVYLQKENIIDESGMPKERFSAEFPKEGPSILRIQQVVRGDSAAYFCASSQTRRARRTDTQYFGPGTRLTVL.